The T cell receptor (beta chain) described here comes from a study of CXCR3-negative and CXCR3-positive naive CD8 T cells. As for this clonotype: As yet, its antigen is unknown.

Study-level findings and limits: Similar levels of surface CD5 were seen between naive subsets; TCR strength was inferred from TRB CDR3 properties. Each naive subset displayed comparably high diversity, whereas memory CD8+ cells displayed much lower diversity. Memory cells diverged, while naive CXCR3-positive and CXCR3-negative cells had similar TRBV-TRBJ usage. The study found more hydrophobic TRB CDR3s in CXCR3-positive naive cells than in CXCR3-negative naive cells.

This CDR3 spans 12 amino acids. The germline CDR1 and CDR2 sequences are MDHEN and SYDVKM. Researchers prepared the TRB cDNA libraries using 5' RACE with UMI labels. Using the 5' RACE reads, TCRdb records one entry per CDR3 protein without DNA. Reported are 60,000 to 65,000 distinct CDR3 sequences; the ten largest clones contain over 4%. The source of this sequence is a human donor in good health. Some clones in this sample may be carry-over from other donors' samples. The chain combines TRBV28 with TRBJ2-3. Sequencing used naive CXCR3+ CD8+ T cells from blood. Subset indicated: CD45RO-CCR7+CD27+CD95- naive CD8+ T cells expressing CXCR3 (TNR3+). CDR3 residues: CASGLGTDTQYF.